The 25 T cell receptor beta chains below all came from one sample that was sequenced in a study of glioma-infiltrating T cells. Using RNA template, CDR3s of TCR alpha and beta were amplified with iRepertoire arm-PCR. TCRdb passed the multiplex PCR reads through MiXCR, listing each CDR3 protein once. The sample records about 130,000 distinct CDR3 sequences, roughly a quarter being singletons. The sequenced material came from glioma tissue, nonneoplastic brain tissue, or PBMCs (not recorded which). Receptor source: a human donor with low-grade glioma or glioblastoma, undergoing nonglioma brain surgery, or in good health (not recorded which).

The V and J genes are TRBV2 and TRBJ2-5; 7 positions match TRBD1. Losses at the gene ends were 8 bases for V and 1 base for J; bases not matched to a gene: 4. CDR3 length: 13 amino acids. The germline V gene encodes CDR1 SNHLY and CDR2 FYNNEI. This CDR3 reads CASLGQSQETQYF. The CDR3 DNA reads as TGTGCCAGCTTGGGACAGTCCCAAGAGACCCAGTACTTC.

This clonotype turned up a few times. V usage is TRBV7-2 and J usage is TRBJ2-5; either TRBD1 or TRBD2 may supply D (5 bases each). The CDR3 is 14 residues long. CDR1 is SGHTA and CDR2 is FQGNSA in the germline V gene. Trimming removed 6 bases from V and 3 bases from J, with 14 bases in between. The CDR3 coding sequence is TGTGCCAGCAGACTCGGGACCTGGGAAGAGACCCAGTACTTC. It codes for CASRLGTWEETQYF.

This clonotype was detected only once. The V call is TRBV10-1, the J call TRBJ1-3; TRBD1 might be the D (6 bases). CDR3 length: 13 residues. Germline values: CDR1 WNHNN, CDR2 SYGVQD (reference sequence). Trimming took off 4 bases at V and 7 bases at J, with 11 bases between the two ends. The CDR3 DNA is TGCGCCAGCAGTGCGTGGCAGGGGAACACCATATATTTT. It is translated as CASSAWQGNTIYF.

This clonotype was counted ten times or more. The rearrangement links TRBV7-9 to TRBJ1-1; D remains ambiguous. V was pared by 0 bases and J by 1 base, with 6 bases between. The germline CDR1 and CDR2 sequences are SEHNR and FQNEAQ (reference sequence). This CDR3 has 14 residues. CDR3 residues: CASSLAQANTEAFF. CDR3 sequence (DNA): TGTGCCAGCAGCTTAGCTCAGGCGAACACTGAAGCTTTCTTT.

The V and J genes are TRBV20-1 and TRBJ2-1; D is ambiguous. The germline CDR1 and CDR2 sequences are DFQATT and SNEGSKA (reference sequence). Trimming took off 2 bases at V and 5 bases at J, with 13 bases between the two ends. CDR3 length equals 14 residues. The CDR3 DNA reads TGCAGTGCTAGAAACAGCCAGGCAGACAATGAGCAGTTCTTC. Residues: CSARNSQADNEQFF.

Written as DNA, the CDR3 is TGTGCCAGCAGCTCTAGCGTGGCCAATGAGCAGTTCTTC. Encoded protein: CASSSSVANEQFF. The chain recombines TRBV7-2 with TRBJ2-1, with TRBD2 as a possible D gene (6 bases). CDR3 length: 13 residues. Trimming cost V 4 bases and J 6 bases, with 10 bases left between them. Germline V gene lookup returns CDR1 SGHTA and CDR2 FQGNSA.

This chain connects TRBV20-1 to TRBJ2-5; 7 bases line up with TRBD2. With V trimmed by 3 bases and J by 3 bases, 4 bases remained unmatched. Germline V gives CDR1 DFQATT, CDR2 SNEGSKA (reference sequence). The CDR3 covers 13 residues. The CDR3 spells CSARGGWEETQYF. The DNA of the CDR3 is TGCAGTGCTAGGGGGGGGTGGGAAGAGACCCAGTACTTC.

Only a few counts were recorded for this clonotype. This chain uses TRBV10-3 with TRBJ1-5; D gene uncertain. The CDR3 has 14 residues. With 6 bases removed from V and 1 base from J, the gap between germline ends came to 10 bases. Germline CDR1 is ENHRY and CDR2 is SYGVKD. The CDR3 loop is CAISGETSNQPQHF. The DNA for the CDR3 is TGTGCCATCAGCGGAGAGACGAGCAATCAGCCCCAGCATTTT.

This clonotype has more than one count but fewer than ten. V is TRBV5-1 and J is TRBJ1-5; the D is unclear. The CDR3 length is 14 residues. Germline V gene sequence: CDR1 SGHRS, CDR2 YFSETQ. V lost 0 bases, J lost 5 bases, and 9 bases lay in between. DNA for the CDR3: TGCGCCAGCAGCTTGGACGGAACCTATCAGCCCCAGCATTTT. It yields the protein CASSLDGTYQPQHF. The variable domain in full, with the rest retrieved from reference TRBV5-1 and TRBJ1-5, is KAGVTQTPRYLIKTRGQQVTLSCSPISGHRSVSWYQQTPGQGLQFLFEYFSETQRNKGNFPGRFSGRQFSNSRSEMNVSTLELGDSALYLCASSLDGTYQPQHFGDGTRLSIL.

To note about this clonotype: A much larger clone lies one base from this, so it may be a read error. The chain carries TRBV20-1 and TRBJ1-2, with unresolved D. CDR3 length: 13 amino acids. Germline V gene data show CDR1 as DFQATT and CDR2 as SNEGSKA (reference sequence). Here the CDR3 DNA reads TGCAGTGCTAGAGTCCCCGGAATCTATCGCTACACCTTC. It codes for CSARVPGIYRYTF.

The chain links TRBV5-1 to TRBJ2-7; 7 bases agree with TRBD1. This CDR3 has 14 residues. Germline V lookup: CDR1 SGHRS, CDR2 YFSETQ. V shed 4 bases, J shed 3 bases, and the junction held 7 bases outside the gene matches. As DNA, the CDR3 is TGCGCCAGCAGCCCGACAGGGAAGGACTACGAGCAGTACGTC. This translates into CASSPTGKDYEQYV.

This clonotype was recorded a few times. The V call is TRBV12-3 or TRBV12-4, the J call TRBJ1-2; 11 bases agree with TRBD1. The CDR3 consists of 15 residues. V dropped 6 bases and J dropped 8; count of bases not matched to a gene: 11. CDR3 in amino acids: CASRRLGQGAIGYTF. The DNA of the CDR3 is TGTGCCAGCAGACGACTAGGACAGGGGGCGATCGGCTACACCTTC.

The rearrangement uses TRBV5-1 and TRBJ2-1; D is unclear. Germline V lookup: CDR1 SGHRS, CDR2 YFSETQ. The CDR3 runs 15 residues. Trimming removed 0 bases at V and 2 bases at J, with 9 bases between. The CDR3: CASSLDGGAYNEQFF. The CDR3 DNA reads TGCGCCAGCAGCTTGGACGGCGGAGCCTACAATGAGCAGTTCTTC.

This clonotype was observed a few times. V usage is TRBV10-3 and J usage is TRBJ2-5; D uncertain. The CDR3 covers 15 residues. Germline V gene lookup returns CDR1 ENHRY and CDR2 SYGVKD. Between the trimmed V and J ends, which lost 2 bases and 3 bases, there was a span of 13 bases. CDR3 coding DNA: TGTGCCATCAGTGAGGCCGAGCGCGGAGAAGAGACCCAGTACTTC. Protein sequence: CAISEAERGEETQYF.

V and J are TRBV20-1 and TRBJ2-3; unclear D gene. V dropped 2 bases and J dropped 6 bases, with 9 bases sitting between them. CDR3 length equals 12 residues. Germline V gene sequence: CDR1 DFQATT, CDR2 SNEGSKA (reference sequence). Written as DNA, the CDR3 is TGCAGTGCTAGAATAGTCAGGGATACGCAGTATTTT. Translation gives CSARIVRDTQYF.

This clonotype occurred many times. The chain recombines TRBV7-2 with TRBJ2-3, with 7 positions matching TRBD2. Germline V gene lookup returns CDR1 SGHTA and CDR2 FQGNSA. The CDR3 length is 15 residues. The ends lost 1 base at V and 3 bases at J; junction bases unmatched: 4. In DNA, the CDR3 is TGTGCCAGCAGCTTAGGAGATAGCGGGACAGATACGCAGTATTTT. Amino acid sequence: CASSLGDSGTDTQYF.

The chain has TRBV7-8 and TRBJ2-3; 7 bases match TRBD2. Losses at the gene ends were 8 bases for V and 4 bases for J; bases not matched to a gene: 12. This CDR3 has 15 amino acids. From germline, CDR1 is SGHVS and CDR2 FQNEAQ. The CDR3 sequence is CASLQGGGGADTQYF. The CDR3 nucleotides are TGTGCCAGCCTACAAGGCGGGGGAGGGGCAGATACGCAGTATTTT.

Only a few counts were recorded for this clonotype. The chain is built from TRBV12-3 or TRBV12-4 and TRBJ2-1, with no clear D. The CDR3 spans 14 residues. V was pared by 3 bases and J by 0 bases, with 6 bases between. CDR3 sequence: CASSFVSSYNEQFF. CDR3 nucleotides: TGTGCCAGCAGTTTCGTGAGCTCCTACAATGAGCAGTTCTTC.

The rearrangement uses TRBV5-1 and TRBJ2-5; D gene ambiguous. From germline, CDR1 is SGHRS and CDR2 YFSETQ. Trimming stripped 4 bases from V and 2 bases from J, with 12 bases between. The CDR3 runs 14 residues. CDR3 in amino acids: CASSPAAGQETQYF. The CDR3 DNA sequence: TGCGCCAGCAGCCCGGCGGCAGGACAAGAGACCCAGTACTTC.

This clonotype has a handful of counts. The gene calls are TRBV3-1 and TRBJ2-1; D tentatively fits TRBD1 or TRBD2 (5 bases each). The CDR3 spans 16 residues. Looked up from germline, CDR1 is LGHDT and CDR2 is YNNKEL (reference sequence). Trimming took 3 bases from V and 1 from J, leaving 13 bases between them. CDR3 DNA: TGTGCCAGCAGCCAGGCCGGGACCATATCCTACAATGAGCAGTTCTTC. Its protein is CASSQAGTISYNEQFF.

This clonotype has more than one count but fewer than ten. The genes are TRBV6-6 and TRBJ2-7; TRBD1 aligns across 9 bases. The trim removed 11 bases at V and 5 bases at J, leaving 10 bases unmatched. CDR1 is MNHNY and CDR2 is SVGAGI in the germline V gene (reference sequence). The CDR3 loop spans 13 amino acids. The CDR3 nucleotides read TGTGCCGCAAGGGACAGGGCAAGCCACGAGCAGTACGTC. Its protein is CAARDRASHEQYV.

The chain has TRBV18 and TRBJ2-1, with D possibly being TRBD2 (6 bases). The germline V gene encodes CDR1 KGHSH and CDR2 LQKENI. This CDR3 has 18 residues. V lost 6 bases and J lost 9, with 30 bases in between. For the CDR3, the DNA is TGTGCCAGCTCGCTGTCATATGGACAAGGGACTGGGGGAACTGAGCAGTTCTTC. This encodes CASSLSYGQGTGGTEQFF.

The V call is TRBV14, the J call TRBJ2-3; D might be TRBD1 (5 bases). This CDR3 is built from 15 residues. Trimming removed 0 bases at V and 4 bases at J, with 11 bases between. Germline V gene data show CDR1 as SGHDN and CDR2 as FVKESK. The CDR3 reads CASSQDLQGADTQYF. The CDR3 DNA is TGTGCCAGCAGCCAAGATCTTCAGGGTGCAGATACGCAGTATTTT.

This clonotype was counted many times. The V gene is TRBV20-1, the J gene TRBJ1-5, with 9 positions matching TRBD1. Germline CDR1 reads DFQATT; CDR2 reads SNEGSKA (reference sequence). The CDR3 spans 16 residues. V shed 3 bases and J 3 bases; nucleotides not matched to a gene: 9. CDR3 protein: CSASPGQGRYNQPQHF. DNA for the CDR3: TGCAGTGCTAGTCCGGGACAGGGACGTTACAATCAGCCCCAGCATTTT.

In its sample, this clonotype was seen a few times. The chain combines TRBV27 with TRBJ1-1; D is perhaps TRBD1 (6 bases). There are 17 residues in the CDR3. V gave up 4 bases and J gave up 3 bases, with 21 bases separating them. Germline CDR1 MNHEY, CDR2 SMNVEV (reference sequence). CDR3 in DNA: TGTGCCAGCAGTTCCCGCGGGACAACTATTGGCGACACTGAAGCTTTCTTT. Translation gives CASSSRGTTIGDTEAFF.